This T cell receptor beta chain was identified in a study of T-cell reconstitution after alpha-beta-depleted transplantation in children. Study-wide results and caveats: T-cell counts and diversity at one year post-transplant came mainly from newly produced T cells.

The length of the CDR3 is 13 residues. CDR1 and CDR2 from the germline V gene are ENHRY and SYGVKD. V was clipped by 6 bases and J by 6 bases; unmatched bases: 5. This clonotype was picked up a small number of times. Antigen specificity is unknown. Unique molecular identifiers were incorporated when the TCRbeta library was constructed. TCRdb processed the PCR reads anew with MiXCR; each CDR3 protein has one entry. In the table there are fewer than 550,000 distinct CDR3 sequences, over 9.5% of which are singletons. The sample consisted of PBMCs, taken before TCRalphabeta/CD19-depleted stem cell transplant. The source of this sequence is a child aged 2-15 years with inherited bone marrow failure, due to receive a stem cell transplant. The chain couples TRBV10-3 to TRBJ1-5; 7 bases fit TRBD1. The CDR3 nucleotides read TGTGCCATCAGCCGGGACAGTACTCAGCCCCAGCATTTT. The encoded protein is CAISRDSTQPQHF.